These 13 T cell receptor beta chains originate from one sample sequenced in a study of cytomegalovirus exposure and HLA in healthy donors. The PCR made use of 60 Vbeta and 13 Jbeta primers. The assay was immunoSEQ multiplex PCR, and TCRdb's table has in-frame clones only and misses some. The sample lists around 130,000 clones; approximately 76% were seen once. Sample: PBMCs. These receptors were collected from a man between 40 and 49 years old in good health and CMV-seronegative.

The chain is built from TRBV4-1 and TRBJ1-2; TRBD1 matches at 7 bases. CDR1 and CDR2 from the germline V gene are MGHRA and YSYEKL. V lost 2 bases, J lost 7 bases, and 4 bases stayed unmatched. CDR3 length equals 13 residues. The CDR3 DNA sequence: TGCGCCAGCAGCCAAAGACAGGGTGGTGGCTACACCTTC. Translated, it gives CASSQRQGGGYTF.

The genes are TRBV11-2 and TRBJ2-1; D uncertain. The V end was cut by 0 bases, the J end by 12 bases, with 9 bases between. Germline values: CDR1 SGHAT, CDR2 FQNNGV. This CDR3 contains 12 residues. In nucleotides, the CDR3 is TGTGCCAGCAGCTTAGATCAGCCTAGGCAGTTCTTC. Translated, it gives CASSLDQPRQFF.

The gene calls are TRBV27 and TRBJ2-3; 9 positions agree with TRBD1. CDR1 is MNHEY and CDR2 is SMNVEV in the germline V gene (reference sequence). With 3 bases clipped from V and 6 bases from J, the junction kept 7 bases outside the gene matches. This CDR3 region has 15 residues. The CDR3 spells CASSFWDREGDTQYF. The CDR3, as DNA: TGTGCCAGCAGTTTTTGGGACAGGGAGGGGGATACGCAGTATTTT.

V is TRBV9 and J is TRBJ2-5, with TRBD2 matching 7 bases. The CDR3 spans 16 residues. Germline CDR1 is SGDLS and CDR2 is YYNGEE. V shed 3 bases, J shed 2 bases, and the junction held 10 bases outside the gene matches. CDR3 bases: TGTGCCAGCAGCGAGGGGTCGGGGGGAGGGCAAGAGACCCAGTACTTC. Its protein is CASSEGSGGGQETQYF.

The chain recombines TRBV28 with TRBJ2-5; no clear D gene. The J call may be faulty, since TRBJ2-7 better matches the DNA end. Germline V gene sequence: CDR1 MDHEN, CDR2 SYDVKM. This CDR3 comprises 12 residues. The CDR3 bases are TGTGCCAGCAGCTCCCAATCCTACGAGCAGTACTTC. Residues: CASSSQSYEQYF.

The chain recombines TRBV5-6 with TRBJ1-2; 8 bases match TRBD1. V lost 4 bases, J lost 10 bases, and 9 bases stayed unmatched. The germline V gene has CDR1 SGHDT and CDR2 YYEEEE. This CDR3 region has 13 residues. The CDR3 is CASSADRGLFYTF. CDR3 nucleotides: TGTGCCAGCAGCGCCGACAGGGGTCTGTTCTACACCTTC.

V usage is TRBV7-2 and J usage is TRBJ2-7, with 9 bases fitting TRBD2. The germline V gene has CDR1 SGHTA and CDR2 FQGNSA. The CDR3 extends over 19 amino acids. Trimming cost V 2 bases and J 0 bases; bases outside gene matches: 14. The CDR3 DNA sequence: TGTGCCAGCAGCTTACAAAGCGGGGGGCCCTCCTCTAGCTCCTACGAGCAGTACTTC. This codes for CASSLQSGGPSSSSYEQYF.

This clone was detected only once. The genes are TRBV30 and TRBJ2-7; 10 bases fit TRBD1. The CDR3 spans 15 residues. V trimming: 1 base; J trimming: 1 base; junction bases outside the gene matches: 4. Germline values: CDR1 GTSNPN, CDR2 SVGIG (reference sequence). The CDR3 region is CAWSGPGQGSYEQYF. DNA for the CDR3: TGTGCCTGGAGTGGTCCGGGACAGGGGTCCTACGAGCAGTACTTC.

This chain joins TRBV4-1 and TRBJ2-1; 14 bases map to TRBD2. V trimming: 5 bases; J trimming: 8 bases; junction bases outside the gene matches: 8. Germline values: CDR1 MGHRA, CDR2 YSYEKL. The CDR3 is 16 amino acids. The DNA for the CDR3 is TGCGCCAGCAGCACGGGACTAGCGGGAGTGTCGGATGAGCAGTTCTTC. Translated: CASSTGLAGVSDEQFF.

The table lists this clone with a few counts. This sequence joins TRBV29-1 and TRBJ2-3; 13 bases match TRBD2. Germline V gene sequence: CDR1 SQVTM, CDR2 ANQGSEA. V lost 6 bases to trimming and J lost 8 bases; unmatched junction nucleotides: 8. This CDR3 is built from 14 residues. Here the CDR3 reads CSVLTGLAGSTQYF. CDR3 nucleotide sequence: TGCAGCGTGTTGACGGGACTAGCGGGGAGTACGCAGTATTTT.

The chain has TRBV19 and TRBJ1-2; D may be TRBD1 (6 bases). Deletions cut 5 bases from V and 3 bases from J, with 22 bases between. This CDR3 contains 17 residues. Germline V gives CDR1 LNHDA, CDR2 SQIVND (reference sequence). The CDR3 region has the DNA TGTGCCAGTAGTGGAAGTCCAAGGCAGGGGATGGACTATGGCTACACCTTC. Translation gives CASSGSPRQGMDYGYTF.

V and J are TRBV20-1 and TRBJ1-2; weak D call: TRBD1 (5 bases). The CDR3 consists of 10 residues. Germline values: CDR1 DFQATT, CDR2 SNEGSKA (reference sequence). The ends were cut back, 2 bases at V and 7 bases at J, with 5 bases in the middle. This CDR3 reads CSARQGGYTF. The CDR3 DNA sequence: TGCAGTGCTAGACAGGGTGGCTACACCTTC.

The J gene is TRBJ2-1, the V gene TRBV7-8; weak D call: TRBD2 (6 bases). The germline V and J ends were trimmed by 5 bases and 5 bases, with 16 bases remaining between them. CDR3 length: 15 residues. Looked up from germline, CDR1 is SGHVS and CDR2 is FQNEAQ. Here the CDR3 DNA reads TGTGCCAGCAGCCCGCGGGGTCCTCGAGACAATGAGCAGTTCTTC. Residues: CASSPRGPRDNEQFF.